This TCR beta chain originates from a study of cytomegalovirus exposure and HLA in healthy donors. Trimming removed 9 bases from V and 1 base from J, with 19 bases in between. In germline, CDR1 is SGDLS, CDR2 YYNGEE. The CDR3 consists of 16 residues. The data were produced by immunoSEQ multiplex PCR, yet TCRdb's version contains in-frame clones alone and is incomplete. The sample shows 57,000 or so clones, 90% to 97% of them seen only once. This TCR derives from a man younger than 30 in good health and CMV-seronegative. The chain combines TRBV9 with TRBJ2-2; no clear D. Sequencing was performed on PBMCs. The CDR3 is CAIDRVGDQNTGELFF. The CDR3 nucleotides are TGTGCCATCGACCGCGTGGGCGACCAGAACACCGGGGAGCTGTTTTTT.